This TCR beta chain was found in a study of blood T cell repertoires in COVID-19. Study context: The origin of the acute and convalescent COVID-19 samples was the United States, Italy and Spain.

Clones were sequenced by immunoSEQ multiplex PCR, and TCRdb holds only the in-frame ones, with some missing. The sample has a few hundred thousand clones, more than 75% seen once; the top ten hold 1.2%. Two negative PCRs, clearance, or symptom resolution were required of recovered Cohort 3 donors. A remark on this clone: Other nucleotide sequences from this sample produce the same CDR3.

Trimming cost V 6 bases and J 8 bases, with 23 bases left between them. Germline V lookup: CDR1 SEHNR, CDR2 FQNEAQ (reference sequence). This CDR3 has 17 residues. This TCR came from a woman between 18 and 29 years old who had recovered from COVID-19. The sample taken for sequencing was PBMCs or T cells enriched from blood (not recorded which). The chain employs TRBV7-9 and TRBJ1-6; no definite D call. CDR3 bases: TGTGCCAGCAGTTTGATTCCCCGGACTCCTTCGGATTCACCCCTCCACTTT. Its protein is CASSLIPRTPSDSPLHF. Variable domain in full (rest from reference TRBV7-9 and TRBJ1-6): DTGVSQNPRHKITKRGQNVTFRCDPISEHNRLYWYRQTLGQGPEFLTYFQNEAQLEKSRLLSDRFSAERPKGSFSTLEIQRTEQGDSAMYLCASSLIPRTPSDSPLHFGNGTRLTVT.